The 5 T cell receptor beta chains given below trace back to one sample, sequenced in a study of blood T cell repertoires in COVID-19. TCRdb's table, derived via immunoSEQ multiplex PCR, lists solely in-frame clones and lacks some. The sample holds 250,000 or so clones; 80% to 90% are singletons and the top ten take approximately 2.4%. The specimen was peripheral blood. Receptors originate from a man aged 35-49 years who had recovered from COVID-19.

This clone was picked up a small number of times. CDR3 amino acids: CATNDMGPEQYF. The CDR3 region has the DNA TGTGCCACGAACGACATGGGGCCGGAGCAGTACTTC. The gene calls are TRBV5-4 and TRBJ2-7, with D maybe TRBD1 (5 bases). The germline V gene encodes CDR1 SGHNT and CDR2 YYREEE (reference sequence). The CDR3 is made up of 12 amino acids. Trimming left V 9 bases short and J 7 bases short, with 17 bases between.

The rearrangement uses TRBV9 and TRBJ2-6, with D unclear. The CDR3 loop spans 15 amino acids. The germline V gene encodes CDR1 SGDLS and CDR2 YYNGEE. V lost 3 bases and J lost 0, with 7 bases in between. This CDR3 is CASSGLISGANVLTF. Written as DNA, the CDR3 is TGTGCCAGCAGCGGGCTGATCTCTGGGGCCAACGTCCTGACTTTC.

This chain links TRBV6-4 with TRBJ2-1, with D possibly being TRBD2 (6 bases). This CDR3 has 13 amino acids. Germline V lookup: CDR1 MRHNA, CDR2 SNTAGT. V dropped 5 bases and J dropped 6 bases, with 11 bases sitting between them. CDR3 coding DNA: TGTGCCAGCAGTCTCGGAGGGAGCAATGAGCAGTTCTTC. Protein: CASSLGGSNEQFF.

This clone turned up a few times. This chain connects TRBV10-3 to TRBJ1-1; no reliable D call. The CDR3 is 12 amino acids. Germline assignment: CDR1 ENHRY and CDR2 SYGVKD. V was cut by 6 bases and J by 7 bases, with 12 bases left in between. The CDR3 DNA reads TGTGCCATCAGCTTGACCCAGGATGAAGCTTTCTTT. The encoded protein is CAISLTQDEAFF.

The rearrangement joins TRBV5-1 to TRBJ1-2, with D possibly matching TRBD1 (5 bases). The length of the CDR3 is 13 residues. Trimming took off 4 bases at V and 8 bases at J, with 15 bases between the two ends. In germline, CDR1 is SGHRS, CDR2 YFSETQ. The CDR3, as DNA: TGCGCCAGCAGCCAAAATGGAGGGGTCGGCTACACCTTC. Translated: CASSQNGGVGYTF.